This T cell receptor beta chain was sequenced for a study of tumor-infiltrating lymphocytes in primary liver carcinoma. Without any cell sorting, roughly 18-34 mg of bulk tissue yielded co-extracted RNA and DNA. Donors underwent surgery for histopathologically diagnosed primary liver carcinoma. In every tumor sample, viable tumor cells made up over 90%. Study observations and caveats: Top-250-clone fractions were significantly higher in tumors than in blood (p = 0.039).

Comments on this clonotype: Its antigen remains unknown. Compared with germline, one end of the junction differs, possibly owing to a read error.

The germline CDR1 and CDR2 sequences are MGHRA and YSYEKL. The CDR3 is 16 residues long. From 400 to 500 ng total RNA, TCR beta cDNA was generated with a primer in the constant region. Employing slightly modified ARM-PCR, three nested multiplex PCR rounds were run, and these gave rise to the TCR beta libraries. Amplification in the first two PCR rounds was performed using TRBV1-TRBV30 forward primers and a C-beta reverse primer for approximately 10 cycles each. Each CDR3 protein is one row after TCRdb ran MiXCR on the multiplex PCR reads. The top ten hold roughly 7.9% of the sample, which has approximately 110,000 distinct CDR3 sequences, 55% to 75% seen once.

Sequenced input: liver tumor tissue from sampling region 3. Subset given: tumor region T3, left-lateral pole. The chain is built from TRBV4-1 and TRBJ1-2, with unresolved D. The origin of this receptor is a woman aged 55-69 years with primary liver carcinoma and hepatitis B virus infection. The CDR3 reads CANSQDQWTESGGYTF. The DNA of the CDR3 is TGCGCCAACAGCCAAGATCAGTGGACGGAATCGGGTGGCTACACCTTC.